This T cell receptor beta chain was profiled in a study of human T cells and chemical hapten exposure. This clonotype was detected many times. The V end lost 4 bases, the J end lost 2 bases, and 7 bases lay between the germline ends. The CDR3 runs to 12 residues. Per the germline V gene, CDR1 is SGHRS and CDR2 is YFSETQ. Time point given: pre-sensitization, week 0. As for treatment: therapeutic diphenylcyclopropenone sensitization with weekly scalp DPC. TCRdb re-called the RACE reads through MiXCR, storing one row per CDR3 protein. The sample lists tens of thousands of distinct CDR3 sequences; 6.5% to 8.5% were seen once.

The TCR sequence derives from a woman aged 25 to 39 with alopecia areata. Some clones in this sample may be carry-over from other donors' samples. The chain couples TRBV5-1 to TRBJ2-7; D gene ambiguous. Sequencing used whole blood, obtained in connection with sensitization to the hapten diphenylcyclopropenone (DPC). DNA for the CDR3: TGCGCCAGCAGCGGCACAGCCTACGAGCAGTACTTC. As protein: CASSGTAYEQYF.